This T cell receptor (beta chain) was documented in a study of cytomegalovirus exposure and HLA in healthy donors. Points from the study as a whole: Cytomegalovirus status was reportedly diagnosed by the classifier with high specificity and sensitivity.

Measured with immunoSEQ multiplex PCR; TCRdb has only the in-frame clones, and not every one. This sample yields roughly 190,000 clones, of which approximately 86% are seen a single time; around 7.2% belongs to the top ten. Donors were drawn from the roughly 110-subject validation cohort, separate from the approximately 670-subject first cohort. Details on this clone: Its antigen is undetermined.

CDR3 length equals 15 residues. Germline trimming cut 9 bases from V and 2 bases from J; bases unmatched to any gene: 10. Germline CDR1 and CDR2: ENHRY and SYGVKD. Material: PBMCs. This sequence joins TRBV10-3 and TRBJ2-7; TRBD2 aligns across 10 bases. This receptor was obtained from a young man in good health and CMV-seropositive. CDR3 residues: CAMTPGLAGAYEQYF. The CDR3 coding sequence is TGTGCCATGACCCCTGGCCTAGCGGGAGCCTACGAGCAGTACTTC.